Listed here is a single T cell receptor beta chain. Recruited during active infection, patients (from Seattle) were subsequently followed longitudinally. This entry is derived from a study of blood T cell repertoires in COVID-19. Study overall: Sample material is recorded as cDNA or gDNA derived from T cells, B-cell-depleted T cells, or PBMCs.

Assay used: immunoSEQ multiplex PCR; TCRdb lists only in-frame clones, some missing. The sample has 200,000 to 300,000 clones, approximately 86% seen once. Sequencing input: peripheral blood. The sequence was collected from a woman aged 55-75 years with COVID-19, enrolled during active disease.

In DNA form, the CDR3 reads TGTGCCAGCAGCCGGACTTACAATGAGCAGTTCTTC. It encodes CASSRTYNEQFF. V and J are TRBV6-5 and TRBJ2-1; D possibly corresponds to TRBD2 (5 bases). The germline V gene encodes CDR1 MNHEY and CDR2 SVGAGI. V gave up 6 bases and J gave up 4 bases, with 7 bases separating them. This CDR3 has 12 amino acids.